The rows below give T cell receptor beta chains drawn from one sample of a study of T cell responses to AZD1222 COVID-19 vaccine. Repertoires were generated with immunoSEQ multiplex PCR, while TCRdb's copy carries only in-frame clones and drops some. The sample records approximately 100,000 clones, about nine tenths being singletons. Sequences were derived from peripheral blood, sampled on day 0 of AZD1222 vaccination. The receptors here all came from an adult in good health. CDR3s include the opening cysteine and the closing phenylalanine or tryptophan. Each record gives: J gene, V gene, D gene, clone size, CDR3 DNA, CDR3 protein. A D gene is named only where the DNA matches it firmly. A clone size is listed for some rows: how often the clone was seen (once, few, many), or a class if it is expanded.

TRBJ2-7 TRBV7-2 TRBD1 . TGTGCCAGCAGCTTAGCGGGACAGGGGATAAAGCAGTACTTC CASSLAGQGIKQYF
TRBJ2-3 TRBV7-9 . . TGTGCCAGCAGCTTATCAGGGCCCCATCAGGGTACGCAGTATTTT CASSLSGPHQGTQYF
TRBJ1-1 TRBV6-5 . . TGTGCCAGCAGTTCCGTACAGGGAAGGATGACTGAAGCTTTCTTT CASSSVQGRMTEAFF
TRBJ1-2 TRBV25-1 . . TGTGCCAGCAGCCTGGGGGGGGCGAGCTATGGCTACACCTTC CASSLGGASYGYTF
TRBJ2-7 TRBV5-6 . . TGTGCCAGCAGCTCGGGACGACGGACGTACTTC CASSSGRRTYF
TRBJ2-4 TRBV5-4 . . TGTGCCAGCAGCTTGGGGTACCAAAACATTCAGTACTTC CASSLGYQNIQYF
TRBJ1-2 TRBV19 . few TGTGCCAGTAGTATAGTACAGCTCGGGGATGGCTACACCTTC CASSIVQLGDGYTF
TRBJ1-1 TRBV29-1 TRBD1 . TGCAGCGTTGAAGTTGGGACAGGGGGCAACACTGAAGCTTTCTTT CSVEVGTGGNTEAFF
TRBJ1-2 TRBV7-2 TRBD1 . TGTGCCAGCAGCCCTAGTAGGCAGGGGGGGCTGGTCTATGGCTACACCTTC CASSPSRQGGLVYGYTF
TRBJ2-7 TRBV3-1/TRBV3-2 . . TGTGCCAGCAGCCAAGTTGGCTACGAGCAGTACTTC CASSQVGYEQYF
TRBJ2-1 TRBV6-2/TRBV6-3 . . TGTGCCAGCAGTTACCATTTGCAGGGCAACTACAATGAGCAGTTCTTC CASSYHLQGNYNEQFF
TRBJ2-2 TRBV4-3 . . TGCGCCAGCAGCCAAGAGCCTGCCCTTACAACCGGGGAGCTGTTTTTT CASSQEPALTTGELFF
TRBJ2-7 TRBV7-2 TRBD2 once TGTGCCAGCAGCCATTTTCGGACTAGCGGGGACGAGCAGTACTTC CASSHFRTSGDEQYF
TRBJ2-7 TRBV11-2 . . TGTGCCAGCAGCTTAGGGCGCTCCTACGAGCAGTACTTC CASSLGRSYEQYF
TRBJ2-1 TRBV19 TRBD2 . TGTGCCAGTAGTTCGGGACTAGCGGGGGGAAACAATGAGCAGTTCTTC CASSSGLAGGNNEQFF
TRBJ2-2 TRBV10-2 . . TGCGCCAGCAGTGAGTCGCCCCAAGCCAGGACCGGGGAGCTGTTTTTT CASSESPQARTGELFF
TRBJ1-4 TRBV7-6 . . TGTGCCAGCAGCCCTCCAGGGCTGCGGACTAATGAAAAACTGTTTTTT CASSPPGLRTNEKLFF
TRBJ2-2 TRBV6-5 . . TGTGCCAGCAGTTACCGGACACCCCGGGCGGCCGGGGAGCTGTTTTTT CASSYRTPRAAGELFF
TRBJ1-3 TRBV28 TRBD1 . TGTGCCAGCAGTTTATTGGGTGCCTCGGACAGGCCCGGAAACACCATATATTTT CASSLLGASDRPGNTIYF
TRBJ2-1 TRBV4-2 . . TGTGCCAGCAGCCAAGAGGGAGGTTACAATGAGCAGTTCTTC CASSQEGGYNEQFF
TRBJ1-6 TRBV19 . . TGTGCCAGTAGTATCGGGACTTATAATTCACCCCTCCACTTT CASSIGTYNSPLHF
TRBJ1-5 TRBV3-1/TRBV3-2 . once TGTGCCAGCAGCCAAGATCTCGGAAATCAGCCCCAGCATTTT CASSQDLGNQPQHF